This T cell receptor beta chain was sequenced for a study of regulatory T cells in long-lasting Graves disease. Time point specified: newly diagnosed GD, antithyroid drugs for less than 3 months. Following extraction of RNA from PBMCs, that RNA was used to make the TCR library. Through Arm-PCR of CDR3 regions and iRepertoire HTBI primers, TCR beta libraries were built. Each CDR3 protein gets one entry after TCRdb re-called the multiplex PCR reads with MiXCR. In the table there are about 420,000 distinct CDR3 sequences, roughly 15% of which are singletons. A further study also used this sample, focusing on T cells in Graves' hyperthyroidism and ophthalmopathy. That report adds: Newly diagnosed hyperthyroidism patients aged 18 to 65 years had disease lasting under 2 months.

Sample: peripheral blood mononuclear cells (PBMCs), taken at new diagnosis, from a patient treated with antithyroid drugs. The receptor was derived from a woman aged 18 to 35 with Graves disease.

The CDR3 DNA reads TGTGCCAGCTCGCCGACAGGGAACGAGCAGTACTTC. It codes for CASSPTGNEQYF. The V gene is TRBV18, the J gene TRBJ2-7, with 7 bases identical to TRBD1. V shed 6 bases, J shed 5 bases, and the junction held 4 bases outside the gene matches. Germline-derived CDR1 and CDR2 are KGHSH and LQKENI. This CDR3 contains 12 residues.